This T cell receptor beta chain derives from a study of blood T cells in healthy people across ages. The authors ran a second PCR of 7 to 11 cycles using a sample-barcoded 5' primer and a J-beta primer mix. TCRdb reanalysed the 5' RACE reads using MiXCR and keeps one entry per CDR3 protein. The profile shows about 770,000 distinct CDR3 sequences, roughly 44% of them singletons. Healthy Caucasian individuals from Russia aged about 6 to 95 were enrolled as donors. The V end was cut by 0 bases, the J end by 4 bases, with 7 bases between. Germline values: CDR1 DFQATT, CDR2 SNEGSKA (reference sequence). The CDR3 totals 14 residues. Whole-study findings and limits: It was the long-lived donors that had more naive CD4+ cells and higher diversity than aged donors.

As for this clonotype: Its specificity is not known.

The receptor comes from a man aged 60 to 75 in good health. Sequenced sample: blood. The chain uses TRBV20-1 and TRBJ2-6; perhaps TRBD1 as D (5 bases). The CDR3 is CSAREQEGANVLTF. CDR3 bases: TGCAGTGCTAGAGAACAGGAGGGGGCCAACGTCCTGACTTTC.